This TCR beta chain is drawn from a study of blood T cells in healthy people across ages (dated by TCRdb to 2015 to 2017). About the investigation overall: In model experiments, template switching captured roughly one uniquely barcoded TCR beta cDNA molecule for every two T cells. Two additional independent replicas of 1 million unique cDNA reads from the same blood draw were analyzed for two donors (one aged 18 to 30 and one aged 80 or older). The donors were split into four age groups: young (average 16 years), middle-aged (around 40), aged (62) and long-lived (more than 80). Age-related changes in TCR beta repertoire diversity were measured in the study by deep sequencing normalized with unique cDNA molecular identifiers. To avoid experimental bias, donors of different ages were distributed randomly across sequencing lanes.

This clonotype has just a few counts. Its antigen has not been determined. Base qualities are not at hand, and no much larger clone is one base apart. Library creation used 5' RACE. Reads for this sample came from an Illumina HiSeq 2500. A second PCR of 7 to 11 cycles was performed with a sample-barcoded 5' primer and a J-beta primer mix. Each TCR beta cDNA molecule received a unique molecular identifier from a template-switch 5' adaptor carrying 12 random nucleotides. At least 2.5 million CDR3-containing paired-end reads were obtained from each sample. First-strand cDNA synthesis was performed from all RNA using the Mint cDNA synthesis kit, with priming by a TRBC-specific oligonucleotide. Following uracil-DNA glycosylase treatment, all cDNA underwent a first 18-cycle PCR with the universal primers M1SS and BC2_uni_R. In the authors' own workflow: Each sample was normalized by randomly selecting 1 million high-quality reads, each carrying a distinct molecular identifier. Reads sharing molecular identifiers were discarded rather than binned into consensus sequences. MiTCR, set to a Q25 quality threshold and the strictest error-elimination algorithm, was used for CDR3 identification, clonotype clustering and error correction. A nonparametric unseen species model using Euler transformation provided a lower-bound estimate of total TCR beta diversity. TCRdb trimmed the raw reads at Q25, called clones with MiXCR and kept productive beta chains. Rows with one shared CDR3 protein collapse into an entry with the most common genes and DNA. The V and J calls, along with clone size, are taken from TCRdb and not from the paper's own processing. This sample is represented by over a million distinct CDR3 sequences; roughly two fifths of them were singletons. The ten largest account for over 3.5% of the sample.

Donors were around 37 systemically healthy Caucasian individuals from Russia aged roughly 6 to 90 years. About 10 milliliters of peripheral blood were drawn from each donor into EDTA-treated Vacutainer tubes. Ficoll-Paque density-gradient centrifugation was used to isolate PBMCs, with at least 6.5 million per sample. Trizol reagent was used to extract total RNA from the PBMCs, yielding at least 5 micrograms per sample. The percentages of naive CD45RAhigh/CD27high T cells were determined by flow cytometry on a PBMC aliquot from every donor. The CDR1 and CDR2 encoded by the germline V gene are SGHRS and YFSETQ. V sheds 5 bases and J sheds 2 bases, leaving 7 bases between their ends. Including the terminal cysteine and phenylalanine, the CDR3 comprises 12 residues. Of all the DNA, just the CDR3 is kept, 36 bases in frame from base 1. Results the study describes overall, beyond this receptor: Bulk unsorted PBMC profiling prevented conclusive comparison of naive and antigen-experienced compartments. Observed TCR beta diversity correlated strongly with the percentage of naive T cells measured by flow cytometry. Compared with the aged group, the long-lived group had more naive CD4+ T cells, fewer expanded clones and increased TCR diversity, suggesting age selection. Donor CMV infection status was unknown, potentially confounding age-related changes in expanded clonotypes. As age increased, observed TCR beta diversity per million T cells dropped in a roughly linear way, and a significant reduction was already evident by age roughly 40. Estimates of total diversity from one million sequenced T cells were regarded as lower bounds and underestimates.

The sequence links TRBV5-1 to TRBJ2-5, with the D gene not clear enough to name. Sequencing was performed on blood. The source of this sequence is a woman under 30 in good health. The nucleotides are TGCGCCAGCAGTGACCAACAAGAGACCCAGTACTTC. Translated, this is CASSDQQETQYF.